Presented here are 13 T cell receptor beta chains from one specimen sequenced in a study of blood T cell repertoires in COVID-19. Some clones are missing from TCRdb's copy, which holds only in-frame ones; the method was immunoSEQ multiplex PCR. Of approximately 270,000 clones listed, roughly nine tenths were seen once; the top ten hold roughly 2.2%. Specimen: peripheral blood. The origin of the receptors is a man between 50 and 59 years old with acute or convalescent COVID-19.

This chain joins TRBV6-1 and TRBJ2-5; TRBD2 aligns across 13 bases. V was pared by 2 bases and J by 2 bases, with 5 bases of the junction left unmatched. The CDR3 has 17 amino acids. Looked up from germline, CDR1 is MNHNS and CDR2 is SASEGT. CDR3 region: CASSEPETSGGQETQYF. CDR3 DNA sequence: TGTGCCAGCAGTGAACCTGAGACTAGCGGGGGGCAAGAGACCCAGTACTTC.

This chain joins TRBV3-1 (or the pseudogene TRBV3-2) and TRBJ1-4, with 8 bases fitting TRBD1. This CDR3 spans 16 amino acids. Germline trimming cut 2 bases from V and 0 bases from J; bases unmatched to any gene: 2. Germline CDR1 LGHDT, CDR2 YNNKEL (reference sequence). CDR3 sequence: CASSQTGGPTNEKLFF. The CDR3 bases are TGTGCCAGCAGCCAAACAGGGGGTCCAACTAATGAAAAACTGTTTTTT.

The chain links TRBV2 to TRBJ2-7; 12 nucleotides match TRBD1. CDR3 length: 14 amino acids. V was clipped by 6 bases and J by 6 bases; unmatched bases: 6. Germline loops: CDR1 SNHLY, CDR2 FYNNEI. CDR3 in DNA: TGTGCCAGCAGCGCCGGGACAGGGGGCGCCGAGCAGTACTTC. Its protein is CASSAGTGGAEQYF.

The V call is TRBV7-9, the J call TRBJ1-4; D is perhaps TRBD1 (5 bases). V lost 5 bases, J lost 0 bases, and 13 bases lay in between. The germline V gene has CDR1 SEHNR and CDR2 FQNEAQ (reference sequence). CDR3 size: 16 residues. The CDR3 here is CASSQGQTATNEKLFF. In DNA form, the CDR3 reads TGTGCCAGCAGCCAAGGGCAGACAGCAACTAATGAAAAACTGTTTTTT. Using reference TRBV7-9 and TRBJ1-4 for the parts outside the CDR3, the full variable domain is DTGVSQNPRHKITKRGQNVTFRCDPISEHNRLYWYRQTLGQGPEFLTYFQNEAQLEKSRLLSDRFSAERPKGSFSTLEIQRTEQGDSAMYLCASSQGQTATNEKLFFGSGTQLSVL.

J is TRBJ1-2 and V is TRBV5-1; no clear D gene. V lost 0 bases and J 2 bases, leaving 8 bases between the germline ends. The CDR3 has 14 amino acids. Germline CDR1 is SGHRS and CDR2 is YFSETQ. The CDR3 DNA follows: TGCGCCAGCAGCTTGGTTGGAGGGAACTATGGCTACACCTTC. This sequence encodes CASSLVGGNYGYTF. Full variable domain (remainder filled in from reference TRBV5-1 and TRBJ1-2): KAGVTQTPRYLIKTRGQQVTLSCSPISGHRSVSWYQQTPGQGLQFLFEYFSETQRNKGNFPGRFSGRQFSNSRSEMNVSTLELGDSALYLCASSLVGGNYGYTFGSGTRLTVV.

The chain couples TRBV4-1 to TRBJ2-1, with a possible D match to TRBD1 (7 bases). Per germline, CDR1 MGHRA and CDR2 YSYEKL. Trimming removed 6 bases at V and 6 bases at J, with 18 bases between. This CDR3 has 15 residues. In DNA form, the CDR3 reads TGCGCCAGCAGAGTGTCCGCCCAGGGGGGCAATGAGCAGTTCTTC. Protein sequence: CASRVSAQGGNEQFF.

This chain links TRBV18 with TRBJ1-3; 7 bases fit TRBD1. The V gene end was trimmed by 5 bases and the J gene end by 7 bases; junction bases not matched to a gene: 5. Germline V gene data show CDR1 as KGHSH and CDR2 as LQKENI. This CDR3 is 13 amino acids long. CDR3 loop: CASSGQEGNTIYF. The CDR3 DNA is TGTGCCAGCTCAGGACAGGAAGGGAACACCATATATTTT. Complete variable domain (other parts from reference TRBV18 and TRBJ1-3): NAGVMQNPRHLVRRRGQEARLRCSPMKGHSHVYWYRQLPEEGLKFMVYLQKENIIDESGMPKERFSAEFPKEGPSILRIQQVVRGDSAAYFCASSGQEGNTIYFGEGSWLTVV.

The chain has TRBV18 and TRBJ1-1, with D possibly matching TRBD1 (5 bases). The ends were cut back, 3 bases at V and 4 bases at J, with 9 bases in the middle. This CDR3 is 13 amino acids long. Germline V gene lookup returns CDR1 KGHSH and CDR2 LQKENI. The DNA of the CDR3 is TGTGCCAGCTCACCGGGGGGGAGCACTGAAGCTTTCTTT. Its protein product is CASSPGGSTEAFF.

This chain joins TRBV27 and TRBJ2-4; weak D call: TRBD1 (6 bases). Trimming took 7 bases from V and 0 from J, leaving 10 bases between them. The CDR3 covers 14 residues. The V gene's germline CDR1 is MNHEY and CDR2 SMNVEV (reference sequence). CDR3 residues: CASKDRAAKNIQYF. Here the CDR3 DNA reads TGTGCCAGCAAGGACAGAGCAGCCAAAAACATTCAGTACTTC.

This chain joins TRBV9 and TRBJ2-5, with TRBD1 as a possible D gene (6 bases). This CDR3 is built from 15 residues. V was clipped by 2 bases and J by 5 bases, with 16 bases between them. Germline CDR1 and CDR2: SGDLS and YYNGEE. CDR3 loop: CASSVGTSLTETQYF. In DNA, the CDR3 is TGTGCCAGCAGCGTGGGGACATCTCTGACGGAGACCCAGTACTTC.

The chain uses TRBV30 and TRBJ2-3, with a weak D call TRBD1 (6 bases). V lost 0 bases and J lost 3, with 10 bases in between. Germline CDR1 reads GTSNPN; CDR2 reads SVGIG (reference sequence). The CDR3 spans 14 residues. CDR3 sequence reads: CAWSVIQGTDTQYF. The CDR3 DNA sequence: TGTGCCTGGAGTGTAATACAGGGAACAGATACGCAGTATTTT. The variable domain in full, with the rest retrieved from reference TRBV30 and TRBJ2-3, is SQTIHQWPATLVQPVGSPLSLECTVEGTSNPNLYWYRQAAGRGLQLLFYSVGIGQISSEVPQNLSASRPQDRQFILSSKKLLLSDSGFYLCAWSVIQGTDTQYFGPGTRLTVL.

The rearrangement joins TRBV19 to TRBJ1-4, with 8 bases fitting TRBD1. Germline V CDR1 and CDR2: LNHDA, SQIVND (reference sequence). The V and J ends lost 3 bases and 8 bases, in that order; junction bases with no gene match: 8. There are 15 residues in the CDR3. CDR3 residues: CASSIGDRGGEKLFF. CDR3 nucleotides: TGTGCCAGTAGTATTGGCGACAGGGGCGGAGAAAAACTGTTTTTT.

V gene TRBV30 combines with J gene TRBJ2-7; TRBD1 matches 7 bases. CDR3 length equals 11 residues. The germline V gene encodes CDR1 GTSNPN and CDR2 SVGIG (reference sequence). CDR3 loop: CALGRGSEQYF. The DNA of the CDR3 is TGTGCTTTGGGCAGGGGGTCCGAGCAGTACTTC.